The next 29 T cell receptor beta chains were all read from a single sample in a study of Graves' ophthalmopathy and Graves' hyperthyroidism. The authors amplified TCR beta CDR3 regions from RNA transcripts. First-round RT-PCR employed HTBI primers, with a second-round multiplex PCR after it. TCRdb re-analysed the multiplex PCR reads in MiXCR, keeping a single row per CDR3 protein. Among about 420,000 distinct CDR3 sequences, roughly 21% were seen once, and the ten largest hold roughly 3%. The sequenced sample was peripheral blood. These receptors were taken from a woman aged 18 to 35 with stable Graves' hyperthyroidism.

This clonotype was counted at least ten times. The chain joins TRBV6-5 to TRBJ2-2, with 10 bases matching TRBD2. Per germline, CDR1 MNHEY and CDR2 SVGAGI. V trimming: 4 bases; J trimming: 7 bases; junction bases outside the gene matches: 3. This CDR3 comprises 14 residues. CDR3 in amino acids: CASSSSGSSGELFF. The CDR3 DNA follows: TGTGCCAGCAGTTCTAGCGGGAGTAGCGGGGAGCTGTTTTTT.

The table lists this clonotype with many counts. The genes are TRBV5-1 and TRBJ2-7, with D possibly matching TRBD2 (5 bases). This CDR3 is 14 amino acids long. Germline CDR1 SGHRS, CDR2 YFSETQ. The ends were cut back, 3 bases at V and 1 base at J, with 11 bases in the middle. The CDR3 here is CASSSKTGSYEQYF. The CDR3 nucleotides read TGCGCCAGCAGCTCAAAGACGGGATCCTACGAGCAGTACTTC.

V usage is TRBV6-1 and J usage is TRBJ2-4, with a weak D call TRBD1 (6 bases). The CDR3 is made up of 17 amino acids. Trimming cost V 2 bases and J 8 bases, with 22 bases left between them. CDR1 and CDR2 (germline): MNHNS, SASEGT. CDR3 loop: CASSETGRRGGTDIQYF. The DNA for the CDR3 is TGTGCCAGCAGTGAAACGGGAAGGCGTGGGGGCACGGACATTCAGTACTTC.

The chain employs TRBV30 and TRBJ1-1; TRBD1 aligns across 7 bases. There are 12 residues in the CDR3. J was trimmed by 4 bases and V by 3 bases; bases with no gene match: 2. From germline, CDR1 is GTSNPN and CDR2 SVGIG (reference sequence). The CDR3 DNA reads TGTGCCTGGAGAAGGGGGCGCACTGAAGCTTTCTTT. Amino acids: CAWRRGRTEAFF.

This chain joins TRBV6-1 and TRBJ1-1; 9 nucleotides line up with TRBD1. Trimming took 6 bases from V and 5 from J; bases not matched to a gene: 4. The CDR3 covers 13 residues. Germline V gene sequence: CDR1 MNHNS, CDR2 SASEGT. The CDR3 sequence: CASRQGAGTEAFF. Written as DNA, the CDR3 is TGTGCCAGCAGACAGGGGGCTGGGACTGAAGCTTTCTTT.

This chain joins TRBV7-9 and TRBJ2-4; the D gene is possibly TRBD2 (5 bases). CDR1 is SEHNR and CDR2 is FQNEAQ in the germline V gene (reference sequence). Trimming took 5 bases from V and 6 from J, leaving 14 bases between them. The CDR3 is made up of 14 amino acids. CDR3 bases: TGTGCCAGCAGCACCGGGATCCTGGGAAACATTCAGTACTTC. This sequence encodes CASSTGILGNIQYF.

This clonotype has ten or more counts. This chain links TRBV10-3 with TRBJ2-2; D is unclear. V shed 3 bases and J shed 7 bases, with 9 bases lying between them. There are 13 residues in the CDR3. The germline gives CDR1 ENHRY, CDR2 SYGVKD. For the CDR3, the DNA is TGTGCCATCAGTGAAGTGCGCGGCGGGGAGCTGTTTTTT. Amino acid sequence: CAISEVRGGELFF.

This clonotype has ten or more counts. This chain links TRBV6-2 or TRBV6-3 with TRBJ2-7; maybe TRBD1 (6 bases). The CDR3 totals 14 residues. The germline V and J ends were trimmed by 2 bases and 3 bases, with 11 bases remaining between them. Germline values: CDR1 MNHEY, CDR2 SVGEGT. Here the CDR3 DNA reads TGTGCCAGCAGTTACCACGGGACACTCTACGAGCAGTACTTC. Encoded protein: CASSYHGTLYEQYF.

The sample holds many counts of this clonotype. This chain connects TRBV6-1 to TRBJ1-1; D call uncertain. The CDR3 extends over 13 amino acids. Trimming shortened V by 1 base and J by 5 bases, and 8 bases separated the two germline ends. The germline gives CDR1 MNHNS, CDR2 SASEGT. In DNA form, the CDR3 reads TGTGCCAGCAGTGAAGTTGAGGGTACTGAAGCTTTCTTT. As protein: CASSEVEGTEAFF.

The chain is built from TRBV27 and TRBJ1-1; the D gene is possibly TRBD1 (6 bases). This CDR3 comprises 15 residues. V dropped 2 bases and J dropped 0 bases, with 10 bases sitting between them. Germline CDR1 MNHEY, CDR2 SMNVEV (reference sequence). The CDR3 DNA follows: TGTGCCAGCAGTTTAAGCTGGGACATGAACACTGAAGCTTTCTTT. This encodes CASSLSWDMNTEAFF.

This sequence joins TRBV12-3 or TRBV12-4 and TRBJ1-6; D uncertain. Trimming left V 3 bases short and J 0 bases short, with 6 bases between. The CDR3 sequence is 15 residues long. The CDR3 DNA reads TGTGCCAGCAGTTTGGGCCCCTCCTATAATTCACCCCTCCACTTT. It specifies CASSLGPSYNSPLHF.

Note on this clonotype: This sequence may be a read error, since a much larger clone differs from it by one base. The chain employs TRBV11-2 and TRBJ1-1; the match to TRBD1 covers 8 bases. Germline CDR1 reads SGHAT; CDR2 reads FQNNGV. The CDR3 length is 15 residues. CDR3 DNA sequence: TGTGCCAGCAGCCAGATCAGGGGGCGGGGGACTGAAGCTTGCTTT. It encodes CASSQIRGRGTEACF.

Many counts were recorded for this clonotype. The rearrangement uses TRBV4-3 and TRBJ1-1; D is undetermined. Germline V lookup: CDR1 LGHNA, CDR2 YSLEER. Trimming removed 0 bases at V and 3 bases at J, with 8 bases between. The CDR3 has 14 residues. The chain's CDR3 is CASSQDQVDTEAFF. In DNA, the CDR3 is TGCGCCAGCAGCCAAGATCAGGTAGACACTGAAGCTTTCTTT.

This clonotype was observed many times. The chain combines TRBV6-1 with TRBJ1-6; D perhaps matches TRBD1 (5 bases). V dropped 4 bases and J dropped 10 bases, with 17 bases sitting between them. Germline lookup yields CDR1 MNHNS and CDR2 SASEGT. CDR3 length: 15 amino acids. The CDR3 is CASSVRTRGGSPLHF. The CDR3 DNA is TGTGCCAGCAGTGTAAGGACACGGGGGGGATCACCCCTCCACTTT.

In this sample, this clonotype turned up many times. The V and J genes are TRBV20-1 and TRBJ2-4, with a weak D call TRBD2 (6 bases). The CDR3 runs 14 residues. Trimming pared 6 bases from V and 6 bases from J, leaving 18 bases between. Germline V CDR1 and CDR2: DFQATT, SNEGSKA (reference sequence). The CDR3 sequence: CSAHSPGTLNIQYF. In DNA form, the CDR3 reads TGCAGTGCACACTCACCAGGGACTTTAAACATTCAGTACTTC.

The sample holds many counts of this clonotype. Here the CDR3 DNA reads TGCAGTGCTAGGGGCAGAGGCACCTACAATGAGCAGTTCTTC. This sequence encodes CSARGRGTYNEQFF. The V and J genes are TRBV20-1 and TRBJ2-1; D unclear. V was pared by 3 bases and J by 2 bases, with 11 bases between. This CDR3 has 14 residues. Germline V gives CDR1 DFQATT, CDR2 SNEGSKA (reference sequence).

This clonotype was observed a handful of times. The chain is built from TRBV5-1 and TRBJ2-2, with D possibly being TRBD2 (5 bases). This CDR3 has 15 residues. Trimming cost V 0 bases and J 4 bases, with 10 bases left between them. Germline V CDR1 and CDR2: SGHRS, YFSETQ. CDR3 nucleotides: TGCGCCAGCAGCTTGGATGGGAGATCCACCGGGGAGCTGTTTTTT. Protein product: CASSLDGRSTGELFF.

This clonotype was recorded many times. The CDR3 bases are TGTGCCAGCAGGAGAACCGGGACAGAAAATTCACCCCTCCACTTT. It yields the protein CASRRTGTENSPLHF. The chain has TRBV12-3 or TRBV12-4 and TRBJ1-6; the match to TRBD1 covers 7 bases. CDR3 length: 15 residues. Germline trimming cut 6 bases from V and 7 bases from J; bases unmatched to any gene: 9.

The sample holds many counts of this clonotype. The chain recombines TRBV5-1 with TRBJ1-1; the D gene is possibly TRBD1 (5 bases). Trimming stripped 7 bases from V and 4 bases from J, with 14 bases between. This CDR3 has 13 residues. Germline CDR1 and CDR2: SGHRS and YFSETQ. CDR3 amino acids: CASGTGGSTEAFF. The CDR3 DNA reads TGCGCCAGCGGGACCGGGGGTAGCACTGAAGCTTTCTTT.

This clonotype was seen ten or more times. The CDR3 DNA reads as TGTGCCAGCAGACCCTCGACAGGGGCCAAAAACATTCAGTACTTC. Its translation: CASRPSTGAKNIQYF. J is TRBJ2-4 and V is TRBV28, with 7 bases identical to TRBD1. The CDR3 is made up of 15 amino acids. The germline CDR1 and CDR2 sequences are MDHEN and SYDVKM. V dropped 6 bases and J dropped 1; count of bases not matched to a gene: 6.

This clonotype was seen many times. This sequence joins TRBV3-1 and TRBJ1-6; D is uncertain. The germline V and J ends were trimmed by 4 bases and 9 bases, with 7 bases remaining between them. CDR1 LGHDT and CDR2 YNNKEL come from the germline V gene (reference sequence). This CDR3 region has 12 residues. Here the CDR3 reads CASSLRSSPLHF. For the CDR3, the DNA is TGTGCCAGCAGCCTCCGGAGTTCACCCCTCCACTTT. Based on the CDR3 plus reference TRBV3-1 and TRBJ1-6, the full variable domain is DTAVSQTPKYLVTQMGNDKSIKCEQNLGHDTMYWYKQDSKKFLKIMFSYNNKELIINETVPNRFSPKSPDKAHLNLHINSLELGDSAVYFCASSLRSSPLHFGNGTRLTVT.

At least ten counts were recorded for this clonotype. CDR3 nucleotide sequence: TGTGCCAGCAGCTTGGCCCTGACAGTAACCTACGAGCAGTACTTC. It encodes CASSLALTVTYEQYF. The chain is built from TRBV5-5 and TRBJ2-7; D is possibly TRBD1 (5 bases). The germline V and J ends were trimmed by 0 bases and 2 bases, with 12 bases remaining between them. The length of the CDR3 is 15 residues. Per the germline V gene, CDR1 is SGHKS and CDR2 is YYEKEE (reference sequence).

This rearrangement joins TRBV6-1 to TRBJ1-2, with 8 bases identical to TRBD1. The CDR3 loop spans 15 amino acids. V lost 6 bases and J lost 2; bases outside the gene matches: 8. Germline V gene data show CDR1 as MNHNS and CDR2 as SASEGT. The DNA of the CDR3 is TGTGCCAGCAGCAGACAGGGGCCTAAAAACTATGGCTACACCTTC. Protein: CASSRQGPKNYGYTF.

This clonotype has ten or more counts. The rearrangement links TRBV24-1 to TRBJ2-5; D gene unclear. The CDR3 contains 13 residues. The V end lost 0 bases, the J end lost 5 bases, and 6 bases lay between the germline ends. The V gene's germline CDR1 is KGHDR and CDR2 SFDVKD. CDR3 nucleotide sequence: TGTGCCACCAGTGATTTGGGGGTGGAGACCCAGTACTTC. Translation: CATSDLGVETQYF.

This clonotype has ten or more counts. The chain uses TRBV6-5 and TRBJ2-5; 11 bases are a match to TRBD2. This CDR3 is 15 amino acids long. J was trimmed by 5 bases and V by 10 bases; bases with no gene match: 12. Per germline, CDR1 MNHEY and CDR2 SVGAGI. The CDR3 DNA is TGTGCCACCCAGGACAGTCGACTAGCGGGGGAGACCCAGTACTTC. Residues: CATQDSRLAGETQYF.

This clonotype has a single count. The chain carries TRBV12-3 or TRBV12-4 and TRBJ1-5; TRBD1 matches at 9 bases. The CDR3 is 15 residues long. V gave up 6 bases and J gave up 7 bases; unmatched junction bases: 10. The CDR3 spells CASRGGQGEGQPQHF. The CDR3, as DNA: TGTGCCAGCAGGGGGGGACAGGGAGAAGGGCAGCCCCAGCATTTT.

Many counts were recorded for this clonotype. The chain links TRBV5-1 to TRBJ1-2, with D hard to call. CDR1 SGHRS and CDR2 YFSETQ come from the germline V gene. V was shortened by 0 bases and J by 6 bases, with 15 bases between the two germline ends. The CDR3 contains 15 residues. CDR3 amino acids: CASSLGPGGTNGYTF. The CDR3 bases are TGCGCCAGCAGCTTGGGCCCAGGAGGAACTAATGGCTACACCTTC.

This clonotype was observed many times. The chain is built from TRBV20-1 and TRBJ2-7; D not resolved. Per germline, CDR1 DFQATT and CDR2 SNEGSKA (reference sequence). The CDR3 spans 12 residues. Trimming cost V 7 bases and J 2 bases, with 12 bases left between them. The CDR3 is CSVEVPTYEQYF. For the CDR3, the DNA is TGCAGTGTAGAAGTCCCCACCTACGAGCAGTACTTC.

As to this clonotype: It may be a read error: a sequence one base away is much more abundant. The J gene is TRBJ1-2, the V gene TRBV6-1; no reliable D call. This CDR3 comprises 13 residues. Trimming took 1 base from V and 3 from J, leaving 6 bases between them. Germline values: CDR1 MNHNS, CDR2 SASEGT. For the CDR3, the DNA is TGTGCCAGCAGTGAAGGGGCAGACTATGGCTACACCTTC. It yields the protein CASSEGADYGYTF.